This paragraph covers one TCR beta chain sequence. Its target is unknown. Per the germline V gene, CDR1 is MNHNY and CDR2 is SVGAGI (reference sequence). The length of the CDR3 is 16 residues. The ends lost 7 bases at V and 4 bases at J; junction bases unmatched: 14. Blood specimens came from baseline, cycle 4 day 1, and cycle 7 day 1. Method: immunoSEQ multiplex PCR; TCRdb's copy keeps in-frame clones and lacks some. The sample shows 60,000 to 70,000 clones, 70% to 90% of them seen only once. The data stem from a study of OX40 agonist ivuxolimab in advanced cancers. Study-wide results and caveats: Both blood CD4+ and CD8+ T cells showed clonal growth by week 6 at 0.1 to 3.0 mg/kg. Several nonresponders also turned out to have low normalized T-cell clonal expansion. CD4+ T cells averaged fewer expanded clones than CD8+ T cells.

The sample consisted of CD4+ or CD8+ T cells sorted from blood, taken in a trial of the OX40 agonist ivuxolimab. The J gene is TRBJ2-7, the V gene TRBV6-6; 9 positions match TRBD2. The sequence was collected from an adult with an advanced solid tumor such as melanoma, head and neck, liver or kidney cancer. The CDR3 spells CASTRGGAGGKYEQYF. CDR3 nucleotide sequence: TGTGCCAGCACCCGGGGGGGAGCGGGAGGTAAATACGAGCAGTACTTC.